This T cell receptor beta chain was recorded in a study of cytomegalovirus exposure and HLA in healthy donors. Study summary: Caucasian-associated ancestry cluster membership applied to over 80% of 398 genotyped donors.

This clone was observed a handful of times. Its antigen remains unknown. Broader study findings: HLA allele associations emerged for fewer than 20,000 TCR beta sequences in a later analysis, at 0.05 false discovery rate. Whilst most TCR sequences proved rare, a subset of public TCRs occurred across many donors. Among immune exposure information, only CMV serostatus was available.

PCR involved 60 Vbeta and 13 Jbeta primers. Clones were read by immunoSEQ multiplex PCR, and TCRdb kept only the in-frame ones, dropping some. The sample carries about 100,000 clones, 79% recorded once. Trimming stripped 4 bases from V and 3 bases from J, with 13 bases between. Germline CDR1 SGHAT, CDR2 FQNNGV. The CDR3 has 14 residues. The chain combines TRBV11-2 with TRBJ2-7, with D perhaps matching TRBD2 (6 bases). Input material: PBMCs. The receptor was isolated from a woman in her 40s in good health and CMV-seronegative. The CDR3 sequence: CASSSRLVYYEQYF. CDR3 nucleotides: TGTGCCAGCAGCTCCCGACTAGTTTACTACGAGCAGTACTTC.